The rows below give T cell receptor beta chains drawn from one sample of a study of blood T cell repertoires in COVID-19. This table comes from immunoSEQ multiplex PCR, and its TCRdb copy is limited to in-frame clones, with some not included. The sample carries 250,000 to 350,000 clones, approximately 90% recorded once. Sequencing was done on a sample of peripheral blood. The receptors here all came from a woman aged 25 to 39 who had recovered from COVID-19. Each CDR3 is given with its conserved first and last residue. D genes are given only for firm matches. Where a row states a size, it is once, few, many or the class of an expanded clone; other rows omit it.

clone_size j_call d_call v_call cdr3_nt cdr3_aa
once TRBJ2-1 - TRBV9 TGTGCCAGCAGCGTAAGACTCAACAATGAACAGTTCTTC CASSVRLNNEQFF
- TRBJ1-2 TRBD1 TRBV28 TGTGCCAGCAGTTCATTCGGACAGGTTCACGCCGATTCCTACCCCTATGGCTACACCTTC CASSSFGQVHADSYPYGYTF
- TRBJ1-2 TRBD1 TRBV10-2 TGCGCCAGCAGTGAGTCGCAGGGGGGTGGCTACACCTTC CASSESQGGGYTF
- TRBJ1-1 - TRBV27 TGTGCCAGCAGGGGTCATAGTACAAGGGGAGCTTTCTTT CASRGHSTRGAFF
- TRBJ2-7 - TRBV7-2 TGTGCCAGCAGCTTACGGAGGGACGGAACCTACGAGCAGTACTTC CASSLRRDGTYEQYF
- TRBJ2-2 TRBD1 TRBV4-1 TGCGCCAGCAGCCAAGAGGTTGGGACAGGGGTCACCGGGGAGCTGTTTTTT CASSQEVGTGVTGELFF
- TRBJ1-6 - TRBV7-9 TGTGCCAGCAGCGGCTTGACCTATAATTCACCCCTCCACTTT CASSGLTYNSPLHF
- TRBJ2-5 - TRBV6-5 TGTGCCAGCATGGACGAGTACAGGCAGGAGACCCAGTACTTC CASMDEYRQETQYF
- TRBJ1-1 - TRBV6-1 TGTGCCAGCAGTGAATCCCGAGGCCGACAGCCCACTGAAGCTTTCTTT CASSESRGRQPTEAFF
- TRBJ2-1 - TRBV6-5 TGTGCCAGCGATTGGTCAGGCTCCTACAATGAGCAGTTCTTC CASDWSGSYNEQFF
- TRBJ1-2 - TRBV7-9 TGTGCCAGCAGCCCGATTGGAGGGAACCTGTCGGCGGGCTACACCTTC CASSPIGGNLSAGYTF
- TRBJ2-2 TRBD1 TRBV5-1 TGCGCCAGCACTATGCGACTCCAGGGACAGCAACTTAACACCGGGGAGCTGTTTTTT CASTMRLQGQQLNTGELFF
- TRBJ2-2 - TRBV18 TGTGCCAGCTCACCACTTCAGGAGAACACCGGGGAGCTGTTTTTT CASSPLQENTGELFF
- TRBJ2-3 - TRBV4-2 TGTGCCAGCAGCCAAGAGAACCGGGGGGCCACAGATACGCAGTATTTT CASSQENRGATDTQYF
- TRBJ1-2 - TRBV20-1 TGCAGTGGACTGAGCAACTATGGCTACACCTTC CSGLSNYGYTF
- TRBJ2-1 - TRBV4-2 TGTGCCAGCAGCCAAGATTTTGGCGGAAATTACAATGAGCAGTTCTTC CASSQDFGGNYNEQFF
- TRBJ1-6 - TRBV5-1 TGCGCCAGCAGCTTGGAGGGGAACAATTCACCCCTCCACTTT CASSLEGNNSPLHF
- TRBJ2-2 TRBD2 TRBV9 TGTGCCAGCAGCGTGAGCGGGGGGCGGAACACCGGGGAGCTGTTTTTT CASSVSGGRNTGELFF
- TRBJ2-5 - TRBV5-6 TGTGCCAGCAGCTTGTTGGAGTACCAAGAGACCCAGTACTTC CASSLLEYQETQYF
- TRBJ1-1 TRBD1 TRBV19 TGTGCCAGTAGAAGATCAGGGGGGATCACTGAAGCTTTCTTT CASRRSGGITEAFF